This paragraph covers one T cell receptor (beta chain) sequence. Its target is not known. V gave up 8 bases and J gave up 2 bases; unmatched junction bases: 7. The CDR3 is 15 residues long. Germline V lookup: CDR1 MNHNS, CDR2 SASEGT. The 20-30 mg bulk tissue piece was not sorted before simultaneous RNA and DNA extraction. The sample comes from a study of tumor-infiltrating lymphocytes in primary liver carcinoma. Study findings and constraints: Among top clones, only about 7.5-24% appeared in all five tumor regions.

From around 530 ng of total RNA, TCR beta-specific cDNA was reverse-transcribed using a constant-region primer. It was through three nested multiplex PCR rounds of slightly modified ARM-PCR that TCR beta libraries arose. Use of TRBV1-TRBV30 forward primers with a C-beta reverse primer characterized the first two PCR rounds, which lasted around 9 cycles each. TCRdb reprocessed the multiplex PCR reads via MiXCR and lists one record per CDR3 protein. In the table there are 50,000 or so distinct CDR3 sequences, about 77% of which are singletons. The sequence was obtained from a middle-aged man with primary liver carcinoma and hepatitis B virus infection. The J gene is TRBJ2-1, the V gene TRBV6-1, with TRBD1 matching 9 bases. The specimen was liver tumor tissue from sampling region 5. Subset defined: tumor region T5, tumor centre. CDR3 coding DNA: TGTGCCAGCCAAACCGGGACAGGGACCTACAATGAGCAGTTCTTC. Protein product: CASQTGTGTYNEQFF.